This T cell receptor (beta chain) was profiled in a study of blood T cell repertoires in COVID-19. V lost 6 bases and J lost 7; bases outside the gene matches: 11. The CDR3 has 16 residues. Germline CDR1 KGHSH, CDR2 LQKENI. Per the study methods: By means of reference gene primer amplification, nucleated cell counts were estimated. This table comes from immunoSEQ multiplex PCR, and its TCRdb copy is limited to in-frame clones, with some not included. From that table come the V and J calls and clone size; the DNA was used to work out D and trimming. The sample records roughly 98,000 clones, 75% to 90% being singletons.

Sequenced material: peripheral blood. The chain uses TRBV18 and TRBJ1-6; 8 positions match TRBD1. This receptor was identified in a human donor in a cohort sampled during active COVID-19. CDR3 nucleotides: TGTGCCAGCTCTTACCGGACAGGGCCTGGGAATTCACCCCTCCACTTT. This encodes CASSYRTGPGNSPLHF.